Listed below are T cell receptor beta chains from one sample, sequenced in a study of blood T cell repertoires in COVID-19. TCRdb's copy holds only in-frame clones and misses some; the assay was immunoSEQ multiplex PCR. The table has tens of thousands of clones, roughly 84% seen once. Sequencing was performed on peripheral blood. The receptors were gathered from a man between 65 and 80 years old with acute or convalescent COVID-19. Both conserved end residues are part of each CDR3. Fields, in order: V gene, clone size, J gene, CDR3 length, D gene, CDR3 DNA, CDR3 protein. The D gene is left open where the match is weak. A clone size is listed for some rows: how often the clone was seen (once, few, many), or a class if it is expanded.

V: TRBV6-5; size: -; J: TRBJ1-5; length: 14; D: -; DNA: TGTGCCAGCAGTTTCCAGGGTAGCAATCAGCCCCAGCATTTT; CDR3: CASSFQGSNQPQHF
V: TRBV5-8; size: -; J: TRBJ1-2; length: 16; D: -; DNA: TGTGCCAGCAGCTTGGCGAGGAGCAGTCCTAACTATGGCTACACCTTC; CDR3: CASSLARSSPNYGYTF
V: TRBV6-1; size: -; J: TRBJ1-5; length: 16; D: -; DNA: TGTGCCAGCAGTGGTGGGGGCGGTGGGGGCAATCAGCCCCAGCATTTT; CDR3: CASSGGGGGGNQPQHF
V: TRBV28; size: -; J: TRBJ1-1; length: 14; D: TRBD1; DNA: TGTGCCAGCAGCCCCGGCAGGGGGCAGACTGAAGCTTTCTTT; CDR3: CASSPGRGQTEAFF
V: TRBV5-1; size: -; J: TRBJ1-2; length: 17; D: -; DNA: TGCGCCAGCAGCTACCATTGGACAGAGGATATGGACTATGGCTACACCTTC; CDR3: CASSYHWTEDMDYGYTF
V: TRBV7-3; size: -; J: TRBJ2-1; length: 16; D: -; DNA: TGTGCCAGCAGCCCCGGAGCGGGGACAACCTACAATGAGCAGTTCTTC; CDR3: CASSPGAGTTYNEQFF
V: TRBV5-6; size: -; J: TRBJ1-1; length: 15; D: -; DNA: TGTGCCAGCAGCAGAATAGGGGTGGTTAACACTGAAGCTTTCTTT; CDR3: CASSRIGVVNTEAFF
V: TRBV28; size: -; J: TRBJ2-5; length: 11; D: -; DNA: TGTGCCAGCAGCCTCCGGGAGACCCAGTACTTC; CDR3: CASSLRETQYF
V: TRBV6-5; size: -; J: TRBJ2-1; length: 13; D: -; DNA: TGTGCCAGCAGTCAAATTACTGACAATGAGCAGTTCTTC; CDR3: CASSQITDNEQFF
V: TRBV2; size: -; J: TRBJ1-5; length: 20; D: TRBD1; DNA: TGTGCCAGCATCATAAGACAGGGCACTACCCCGACTTGCAGCAATCAGCCCCAGCATTTT; CDR3: CASIIRQGTTPTCSNQPQHF
V: TRBV13; size: -; J: TRBJ2-2; length: 13; D: -; DNA: TGTGCCAGCGGACCTCAGGGAACCGGGGAGCTGTTTTTT; CDR3: CASGPQGTGELFF
V: TRBV27; size: -; J: TRBJ1-3; length: 16; D: TRBD1; DNA: TGTGCCAGCAGTCCCCGGGACAGGGGGTCTGGAAACACCATATATTTT; CDR3: CASSPRDRGSGNTIYF
V: TRBV6-5; size: -; J: TRBJ2-3; length: 12; D: -; DNA: TGTGCCGTCCGGACTAGCACAGATACGCAGTATTTT; CDR3: CAVRTSTDTQYF
V: TRBV6-6; size: -; J: TRBJ2-1; length: 16; D: TRBD1; DNA: TGTGCCAGCAGCCCCCTGAAGGGGGCGCGATACAATGAGCAGTTCTTC; CDR3: CASSPLKGARYNEQFF
V: TRBV19; size: few; J: TRBJ1-5; length: 15; D: -; DNA: TGTGCCAGTAGGGGTAATGCGGGGAGCAATCAGCCCCAGCATTTT; CDR3: CASRGNAGSNQPQHF
V: TRBV28; size: -; J: TRBJ2-1; length: 15; D: TRBD2; DNA: TGTGCCAGCAGCCAAGCGGGGGGCTATTACAATGAGCAGTTCTTC; CDR3: CASSQAGGYYNEQFF
V: TRBV19; size: -; J: TRBJ1-1; length: 15; D: TRBD1; DNA: TGTGCCAGTAGTATGGACAGGGGGATGAACACTGAAGCTTTCTTT; CDR3: CASSMDRGMNTEAFF
V: TRBV2; size: -; J: TRBJ1-6; length: 15; D: TRBD1; DNA: TGTGCCAGCAGTGAGGGACAGGGATATTGGTCACCCCTCCACTTT; CDR3: CASSEGQGYWSPLHF
V: TRBV24-1; size: few; J: TRBJ2-5; length: 12; D: -; DNA: TGTGCCACCAGTGATTCAGAAGAGACCCAGTACTTC; CDR3: CATSDSEETQYF
V: TRBV18; size: -; J: TRBJ1-5; length: 14; D: -; DNA: TGTGCCAGCTCAGAACAGTATAGCAATCAGCCCCAGCATTTT; CDR3: CASSEQYSNQPQHF
V: TRBV2; size: -; J: TRBJ2-5; length: 14; D: -; DNA: TGTGCCAGCAGTGCCGGGGCGGGGCAAGAGACCCAGTACTTC; CDR3: CASSAGAGQETQYF
V: TRBV20-1; size: -; J: TRBJ2-1; length: 13; D: TRBD1; DNA: TGCAGTGCTAATGACAGGGATGACAATGAGCAGTTCTTC; CDR3: CSANDRDDNEQFF
V: TRBV5-6; size: -; J: TRBJ1-5; length: 15; D: TRBD1; DNA: TGTGCCAGCAGCAGACAGGGGAATGGCAATCAGCCCCAGCATTTT; CDR3: CASSRQGNGNQPQHF
V: TRBV4-2; size: once; J: TRBJ1-4; length: 15; D: TRBD1; DNA: TGTGCCAGCAGCTCACCGGGACAGGGTAATGAAAAACTGTTTTTT; CDR3: CASSSPGQGNEKLFF
V: TRBV6-5; size: -; J: TRBJ2-2; length: 15; D: -; DNA: TGTGCCAGCAGTTACTCGAGAGGTAACGCCGGGGAGCTGTTTTTT; CDR3: CASSYSRGNAGELFF
V: TRBV7-8; size: -; J: TRBJ1-1; length: 12; D: -; DNA: TGTGCCAGCACACAGGGAGACACTGAAGCTTTCTTT; CDR3: CASTQGDTEAFF
V: TRBV11-2; size: -; J: TRBJ1-2; length: 13; D: -; DNA: TGTGCCAGCAGCTTATTGGGGCTAGGTGGCTACACCTTC; CDR3: CASSLLGLGGYTF
V: TRBV5-5; size: few; J: TRBJ2-1; length: 13; D: -; DNA: TGTGCCAGCAGCGTGGACACATACAATGAGCAGTTCTTC; CDR3: CASSVDTYNEQFF
V: TRBV4-2; size: -; J: TRBJ2-1; length: 17; D: TRBD2; DNA: TGTGCCAGCAGCCAAGGGGCCGGGACTAGCGGGGGCATGGGGCAGTTCTTC; CDR3: CASSQGAGTSGGMGQFF
V: TRBV28; size: -; J: TRBJ1-1; length: 14; D: -; DNA: TGTGCCAGCAGTTTATTGACAGGGAACACTGAAGCTTTCTTT; CDR3: CASSLLTGNTEAFF
V: TRBV5-6; size: -; J: TRBJ2-1; length: 15; D: -; DNA: TGTGCCAGCAGCTTGCGTCGGGAGATGAGACATGAGCAGTTCTTC; CDR3: CASSLRREMRHEQFF
V: TRBV3-1/TRBV3-2; size: once; J: TRBJ1-2; length: 14; D: TRBD1; DNA: TGTGCCAGCAGCCCAGGGACAGCGAACTATGGCTACACCTTC; CDR3: CASSPGTANYGYTF
V: TRBV5-1; size: -; J: TRBJ1-3; length: 15; D: TRBD1; DNA: TGCGCCAGCTCCGTTGGGACAGGGGCTGGAAACACCATATATTTT; CDR3: CASSVGTGAGNTIYF
V: TRBV10-2; size: -; J: TRBJ1-1; length: 14; D: -; DNA: TGCGCCAGCAGCTTATCGCAGGGGAACACTGAAGCTTTCTTT; CDR3: CASSLSQGNTEAFF
V: TRBV2; size: -; J: TRBJ2-2; length: 13; D: -; DNA: TGTGCCAGTGGCGGCGGGGCTATCGGGGAGCTGTTTTTT; CDR3: CASGGGAIGELFF
V: TRBV29-1; size: -; J: TRBJ1-3; length: 11; D: -; DNA: TGCAGCGCCAAATCGGGGAACACCATATATTTT; CDR3: CSAKSGNTIYF
V: TRBV27; size: -; J: TRBJ2-2; length: 14; D: TRBD2; DNA: TGTGCCAGCATGGGCGGGGGGCTGAACGGGGAGCTGTTTTTT; CDR3: CASMGGGLNGELFF
V: TRBV4-1; size: -; J: TRBJ2-5; length: 14; D: -; DNA: TGCGCCAGCAGCCATCGACTAGACCAAGAGACCCAGTACTTC; CDR3: CASSHRLDQETQYF
V: TRBV18; size: -; J: TRBJ1-3; length: 16; D: -; DNA: TGTGCCAGCTCACCCGATGGACTGAACTCTGGAAACACCATATATTTT; CDR3: CASSPDGLNSGNTIYF
V: TRBV2; size: few; J: TRBJ2-2; length: 15; D: -; DNA: TGTGCCAGCAGCCGGACAGAGCGTTCGACCGGGGAGCTGTTTTTT; CDR3: CASSRTERSTGELFF
V: TRBV2; size: -; J: TRBJ2-7; length: 15; D: -; DNA: TGTGCCAGCAGTGAAAGCCCCGAGATATCCTACGAGCAGTACTTC; CDR3: CASSESPEISYEQYF